The TCR beta chain described here comes from a study of cytomegalovirus exposure and HLA in healthy donors. Only in-frame clones appear in the TCRdb table, and some are missing; sequencing was by immunoSEQ multiplex PCR. The table shows over 200,000 clones, with approximately 83% occurring only once. Note on this clone: The antigen remains undetermined.

Study results and limitations: Listed as cytomegalovirus-associated were about 160 TCR beta chains. Among the CMV-associated chains, three were confirmed in vitro as specific for CMV antigens.

This CDR3 has 16 amino acids. CDR1 is GTSNPN and CDR2 is SVGIG in the germline V gene (reference sequence). Trimming took 4 bases from V and 1 from J, leaving 19 bases between them. The origin of this receptor is a woman aged 25 to 39 in good health and CMV-seropositive. Sequencing was performed on PBMCs. V usage is TRBV30 and J usage is TRBJ1-1, with D possibly being TRBD1 (5 bases). For the CDR3, the DNA is TGTGCCTGGATAGCGGGGCATTACGTCGGGAACACTGAAGCTTTCTTT. It codes for CAWIAGHYVGNTEAFF.